This T cell receptor (beta chain) was obtained from a study of neurological immune-mediated disorders (dated by TCRdb to about 2019). General notes on the study: Among the approximately 35 multiple sclerosis patients, relapsing-remitting MS was present in approximately 31 and secondary progressive MS was present in 3. Using UMI-based sequencing, the study compared peripheral blood TCR-beta repertoires from patients with HTLV-I-associated myelopathy (HAM/TSP), patients with multiple sclerosis, and healthy controls. Longitudinal samples, technical triplicates and paired sorted CD4+ and CD8+ T-cell subsets, alongside PBMC samples, were included among the roughly 100 TCR-beta libraries. The cohort included 60 to 75 subjects: approximately 15 with HAM/TSP, approximately 35 with multiple sclerosis, and some 20 healthy controls. Broad study findings and their caveats: Phylogenetic analysis grouped repertoires from 18 of 34 MS patients into a cluster of related CDR3 sequences, suggesting a possible repertoire-level signature. No identical CDR3 amino acid sequences were shared among expanded clones across subjects, suggesting private TCR-beta repertoires in all groups. TCR clonal expansion was highest in HAM/TSP patients and lowest in MS patients, with MS patients falling below even healthy controls. The MS cluster showed no association with clinical or MRI features, and the authors stated that larger cohorts are needed.

For the unsorted PBMC libraries, 2 million PBMCs were stored in RNAlater at -80 degrees C until RNA extraction and were used to generate the libraries. Multiple sclerosis patients were enrolled in a US clinical protocol under which disease progression was evaluated by magnetic resonance imaging. PBMCs were separated from peripheral blood using Ficoll-Hypaque density gradient centrifugation and then cryopreserved in liquid nitrogen. To synthesize cDNA, template-switch 5'RACE was performed with a primer carrying a 10-nucleotide random unique molecular identifier so that each TCR transcript was tagged. Over 170 million TCR-beta sequences, covering 15-18 subjects, were produced in each sequencing run. Total RNA was extracted with the RNeasy kit. The KAPA Real-time Library Amplification kit was used to amplify TCR-beta VDJ regions with primers for the TCR constant region and the 5'RACE anchor. A first PCR added sample indexes and Illumina adaptors, after which a second PCR increased the library yield. After purification with Ampure beads, the TCR product of roughly 650 bp was size-selected on a 2% E-gel SizeSelection system. Before pooling, library quality was assessed on a Bioanalyzer, concentration was determined with Qubit, and library quantification was performed with the Kapa Library Quantification kit. An Illumina HiSeq 2500 was used to sequence the libraries paired-end at 2 x 150 bp. To increase sequence diversity, about 23-30% phiX was spiked into each library pool. As for the original processing: The quality-filtered reads were processed with the UMI-based MiGEC pipeline, whose error correction step removed more than 80% of the raw TCR sequences. VDJ genes were aligned to IMGT germline references, and clonotypes were defined by unique CDR3 amino acid sequence plus V-J genes. Clonal expansion, Shannon diversity and CDR3 relatedness (CalcPairwiseDistances, ClusterSamples) were evaluated with VDJtools, and phylogenetic trees were built with CLCbio workbench. Clones with at least 8 unique UMIs were defined as expanded, with this threshold being based on coefficient-of-variation modelling across technical triplicates. The raw public data were reprocessed by TCRdb itself: fastp quality trimming at Q25, MiXCR clonotype calling, in-frame beta chains only. Identical CDR3 protein sequences are pooled into one entry, listed with their most common genes and DNA. TCRdb, not the authors, supplied the V and J calls. The sample yields roughly 74,000 distinct CDR3 sequences; around 5.2% were counted once. Roughly 7.4% of the sample is held by the ten biggest clonotypes.

This clonotype has at least ten counts. Which antigen it targets is not known. No much larger clonotype is one base removed from it; base qualities were not supplied. Sequencing was performed on PBMCs. The clonotype was recovered from a man between 18 and 35 years old with multiple sclerosis.

The DNA sequence is given as TGTGCCAGCAGTTACTCGAGACGCCTGGCGGGTGGGGCCAACGTCCTGACTTTC. Its product reads: CASSYSRRLAGGANVLTF. Recombination connected TRBV6-5 to TRBJ2-6; perhaps TRBD2 is the D gene, with 5 bases matching. V is cut by 0 bases and J by 3 bases, and the space between the germline ends is 15 bases. The CDR3 has 18 amino acids, counting the end cysteine and phenylalanine. Only the CDR3 DNA is retained, 54 bases long and in frame from the first base. The germline V gene provides CDR1 MNHEY and CDR2 SVGAGI.